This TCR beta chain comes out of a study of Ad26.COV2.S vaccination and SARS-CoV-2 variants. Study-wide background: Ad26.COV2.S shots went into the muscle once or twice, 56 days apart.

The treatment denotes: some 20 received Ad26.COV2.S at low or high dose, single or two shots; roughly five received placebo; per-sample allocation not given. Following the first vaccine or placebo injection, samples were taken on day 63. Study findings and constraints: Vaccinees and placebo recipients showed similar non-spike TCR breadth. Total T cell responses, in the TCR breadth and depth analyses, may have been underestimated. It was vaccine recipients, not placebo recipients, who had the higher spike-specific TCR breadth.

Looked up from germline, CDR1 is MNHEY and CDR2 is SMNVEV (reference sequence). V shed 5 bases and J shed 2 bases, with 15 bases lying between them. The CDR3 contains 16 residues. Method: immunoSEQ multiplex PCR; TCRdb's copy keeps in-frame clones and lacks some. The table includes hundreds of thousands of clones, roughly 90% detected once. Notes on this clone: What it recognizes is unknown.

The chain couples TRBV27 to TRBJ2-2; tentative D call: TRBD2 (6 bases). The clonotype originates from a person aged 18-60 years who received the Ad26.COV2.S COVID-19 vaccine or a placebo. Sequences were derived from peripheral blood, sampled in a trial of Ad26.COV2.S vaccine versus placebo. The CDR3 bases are TGTGCCAGCAGTCACCGGGACTCGTTAAACACCGGGGAGCTGTTTTTT. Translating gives CASSHRDSLNTGELFF.